The 30 T cell receptor beta chains below were found in one sample sequenced in a study of shared clonotypes between healthy human individuals. Method: immunoSEQ multiplex PCR; TCRdb's copy keeps in-frame clones and lacks some. Here the sample spans roughly 1,500,000 clones, about 98.5% being singletons. Sequencing used naive CD4+ T cells sorted from blood. Subset defined: CD45RA+ positively selected. Source of these receptors: a young man in good health.

CDR3 sequence reads: CASSHSGTGHNQPQHF. The DNA for the CDR3 is TGTGCCAGCAGCCACTCCGGGACAGGCCACAATCAGCCCCAGCATTTT. The rearrangement joins TRBV6-6 to TRBJ1-5; 8 bases fit TRBD1. The CDR3 is 16 amino acids. J lost 3 bases, V lost 6 bases, and 10 bases had no gene match. The germline CDR1 and CDR2 sequences are MNHNY and SVGAGI (reference sequence).

This chain links TRBV4-1 with TRBJ1-5; D possibly corresponds to TRBD1 (5 bases). Between the trimmed V and J ends, which lost 1 base and 4 bases, there was a span of 11 bases. This CDR3 has 15 amino acids. Germline loops: CDR1 MGHRA, CDR2 YSYEKL. The CDR3 protein is CASSQGDRTNQPQHF. As DNA, the CDR3 is TGCGCCAGCAGCCAAGGCGACAGAACTAATCAGCCCCAGCATTTT.

The V and J genes are TRBV5-1 and TRBJ2-6; 8 bases fit TRBD1. Germline V gene lookup returns CDR1 SGHRS and CDR2 YFSETQ. Trimming at V came to 1 base and at J to 0 bases, leaving 6 bases not matched to a gene. CDR3 size: 18 residues. DNA for the CDR3: TGCGCCAGCAGCTTGTGGCAGGGGGCCACCTCTGGGGCCAACGTCCTGACTTTC. Its translation is CASSLWQGATSGANVLTF.

The chain is built from TRBV5-1 and TRBJ1-1; weak D call: TRBD1 (6 bases). Trimming removed 3 bases at V and 0 bases at J, with 15 bases between. This CDR3 contains 16 residues. The germline gives CDR1 SGHRS, CDR2 YFSETQ. The CDR3 nucleotides read TGCGCCAGCAGCTCGACAGTCAGGGGCTTGAACACTGAAGCTTTCTTT. This gives the protein CASSSTVRGLNTEAFF. The variable domain in full, with the rest retrieved from reference TRBV5-1 and TRBJ1-1, is KAGVTQTPRYLIKTRGQQVTLSCSPISGHRSVSWYQQTPGQGLQFLFEYFSETQRNKGNFPGRFSGRQFSNSRSEMNVSTLELGDSALYLCASSSTVRGLNTEAFFGQGTRLTVV.

The chain couples TRBV30 to TRBJ2-3; D gene unclear. Germline V lookup: CDR1 GTSNPN, CDR2 SVGIG (reference sequence). The V end was cut by 2 bases, the J end by 5 bases, with 11 bases between. The CDR3 runs to 13 residues. This CDR3 reads CAWSRQVGDTQYF. The CDR3 coding sequence is TGTGCCTGGAGTCGGCAGGTGGGAGATACGCAGTATTTT.

The chain has TRBV6-5 and TRBJ2-7; D is possibly TRBD2 (5 bases). Germline V gene data show CDR1 as MNHEY and CDR2 as SVGAGI. This CDR3 spans 13 amino acids. Trimming shortened V by 4 bases and J by 3 bases, and 10 bases separated the two germline ends. The CDR3 spells CASSFLRGYEQYF. CDR3 DNA sequence: TGTGCCAGCAGTTTCCTACGGGGCTACGAGCAGTACTTC.

The rearrangement links TRBV5-4 to TRBJ2-3, with 13 bases identical to TRBD2. From germline, CDR1 is SGHNT and CDR2 YYREEE (reference sequence). CDR3 size: 20 residues. V shed 2 bases and J 4 bases; nucleotides not matched to a gene: 16. The DNA for the CDR3 is TGTGCCAGCAGCTTAGGGACGCGGTGGACTAGCGGGAGCCAGTCAGATACGCAGTATTTT. It translates to CASSLGTRWTSGSQSDTQYF.

Here the CDR3 reads CASSLPSGRPSTDTQYF. For the CDR3, the DNA is TGTGCCAGCAGCTTGCCCAGCGGGAGGCCGAGCACAGATACGCAGTATTTT. The chain employs TRBV5-4 and TRBJ2-3; 9 positions match TRBD2. The CDR3 runs 17 residues. The V gene's germline CDR1 is SGHNT and CDR2 YYREEE (reference sequence). The J segment lost 0 bases and the V segment lost 1 base, leaving 6 bases of the junction unmatched. Full variable domain (missing parts from reference TRBV5-4 and TRBJ2-3): ETGVTQSPTHLIKTRGQQVTLRCSSQSGHNTVSWYQQALGQGPQFIFQYYREEENGRGNFPPRFSGLQFPNYSSELNVNALELDDSALYLCASSLPSGRPSTDTQYFGPGTRLTVL.

This chain uses TRBV18 with TRBJ2-1; possible D gene TRBD2, 5 bases. V dropped 2 bases and J dropped 9 bases, with 14 bases sitting between them. CDR1 and CDR2 (germline): KGHSH, LQKENI. The CDR3 runs to 14 residues. CDR3 coding DNA: TGTGCCAGCTCACCATTGGACCCTCGGGGTGAGCAGTTCTTC. It specifies CASSPLDPRGEQFF.

This sequence joins TRBV7-9 and TRBJ2-3; 8 bases align to TRBD2. Germline CDR1 reads SEHNR; CDR2 reads FQNEAQ (reference sequence). The V and J ends lost 2 bases and 1 base, in that order; junction bases with no gene match: 5. This CDR3 spans 16 amino acids. The CDR3 coding sequence is TGTGCCAGCAGCTTATCTGGACTAGCTGGCACAGATACGCAGTATTTT. Translating gives CASSLSGLAGTDTQYF.

The sample holds a few counts of this clone. The chain has TRBV7-6 and TRBJ2-5; D is unclear. With 5 bases removed from V and 1 base from J, the gap between germline ends came to 5 bases. The CDR3 totals 12 residues. CDR1 and CDR2 from the germline V gene are SGHVS and FNYEAQ. The CDR3 DNA sequence: TGTGCCAGCAGCGCCATCCAAGAGACCCAGTACTTC. Encoded protein: CASSAIQETQYF.

The chain is built from TRBV4-1 and TRBJ2-7, with D possibly matching TRBD1 (6 bases). Trimming shortened V by 3 bases and J by 9 bases, and 15 bases separated the two germline ends. Germline CDR1 is MGHRA and CDR2 is YSYEKL. This CDR3 spans 13 amino acids. In DNA form, the CDR3 reads TGCGCCAGCAGCCAGGACCGAGTGACAGGGCAGTACTTC. The encoded protein is CASSQDRVTGQYF.

This rearrangement joins TRBV7-2 to TRBJ2-1, with TRBD1 matching 8 bases. J gave up 4 bases and V 1 base, and 9 bases lay outside the gene matches. The CDR3 consists of 17 residues. From germline, CDR1 is SGHTA and CDR2 FQGNSA. CDR3 residues: CASSLGTGSLRYNEQFF. In DNA, the CDR3 is TGTGCCAGCAGCTTAGGGACAGGGTCGTTGAGGTACAATGAGCAGTTCTTC.

The rearrangement links TRBV18 to TRBJ2-7, with D hard to call. The CDR3 sequence is 16 residues long. Germline V lookup: CDR1 KGHSH, CDR2 LQKENI. The V and J ends lost 0 bases and 3 bases respectively, with 15 bases between them. CDR3 DNA sequence: TGTGCCAGCTCACCACCTGGGTCAACCAGAAGCTACGAGCAGTACTTC. Protein: CASSPPGSTRSYEQYF.

The CDR3 spells CASSQSGRGLWNEQFF. The DNA for the CDR3 is TGTGCCAGCAGCCAGTCGGGAAGGGGACTTTGGAATGAGCAGTTCTTC. V is TRBV7-9 and J is TRBJ2-1, with D perhaps TRBD2 (6 bases). V was shortened by 5 bases and J by 7 bases, with 21 bases between the two germline ends. The germline V gene has CDR1 SEHNR and CDR2 FQNEAQ (reference sequence). The CDR3 sequence is 16 residues long.

The V gene is TRBV9, the J gene TRBJ2-5; no definite D call. The V gene's germline CDR1 is SGDLS and CDR2 YYNGEE. V lost 0 bases, J lost 2 bases, and 11 bases lay in between. The CDR3 covers 15 residues. In DNA form, the CDR3 reads TGTGCCAGCAGCGTAGTTCCCCAGTCGCAAGAGACCCAGTACTTC. Translating it yields CASSVVPQSQETQYF.

V gene TRBV27 combines with J gene TRBJ1-5, with D tentatively TRBD1 (5 bases). Looked up from germline, CDR1 is MNHEY and CDR2 is SMNVEV (reference sequence). CDR3 length: 16 amino acids. V was shortened by 6 bases and J by 10 bases, with 25 bases between the two germline ends. The CDR3 loop reads CASSPLEGLGVRPQHF. CDR3 in DNA: TGTGCCAGCAGCCCGCTTGAGGGACTGGGTGTCCGCCCCCAGCATTTT.

The V call is TRBV19, the J call TRBJ1-5; TRBD1 matches at 7 bases. Per the germline V gene, CDR1 is LNHDA and CDR2 is SQIVND (reference sequence). This CDR3 comprises 18 residues. Trimming removed 4 bases from V and 4 bases from J; junction bases left unmatched: 16. In DNA, the CDR3 is TGTGCCAGTAGTACCAACCCCCGGGACAGAGATGATAATCAGCCCCAGCATTTT. This sequence encodes CASSTNPRDRDDNQPQHF.

This sequence joins TRBV4-1 and TRBJ2-7; D gene ambiguous. Trimming took off 7 bases at V and 1 base at J, with 11 bases between the two ends. The CDR3 totals 13 residues. CDR1 and CDR2 from the germline V gene are MGHRA and YSYEKL. CDR3 bases: TGCGCCAGCAAGGGCATAGGGTCCTACGAGCAGTACTTC. This encodes CASKGIGSYEQYF.

The V call is TRBV5-1, the J call TRBJ2-1; 9 bases fit TRBD2. Germline V gene lookup returns CDR1 SGHRS and CDR2 YFSETQ. This CDR3 contains 17 residues. V lost 0 bases and J lost 5; bases outside the gene matches: 9. DNA for the CDR3: TGCGCCAGCAGCTTGGTCGCTAGCGGGGCAGGTCACAATGAGCAGTTCTTC. It translates to CASSLVASGAGHNEQFF.

The chain employs TRBV7-9 and TRBJ1-4, with TRBD1 matching 7 bases. Trimming cost V 4 bases and J 6 bases; bases outside gene matches: 2. The CDR3 extends over 13 amino acids. CDR1 is SEHNR and CDR2 is FQNEAQ in the germline V gene (reference sequence). CDR3 amino acids: CASSSTGYEKLFF. CDR3 in DNA: TGTGCCAGCAGCTCGACAGGGTATGAAAAACTGTTTTTT.

This chain uses TRBV14 with TRBJ2-5; the match to TRBD2 covers 9 bases. Germline V CDR1 and CDR2: SGHDN, FVKESK. This CDR3 is 15 amino acids long. V trimming: 4 bases; J trimming: 7 bases; junction bases outside the gene matches: 10. CDR3 sequence: CASSPLAGERRTQYF. DNA of the CDR3: TGTGCCAGCAGCCCATTAGCGGGGGAAAGGCGGACCCAGTACTTC.

Worth noting for this clone: The sample holds other DNA sequences that translate to the same CDR3. The chain employs TRBV6-5 and TRBJ2-1; D might be TRBD1 (5 bases). V lost 0 bases to trimming and J lost 3 bases, with 9 bases between them. The CDR3 covers 15 residues. The germline V gene has CDR1 MNHEY and CDR2 SVGAGI. CDR3 amino acids: CASSYSGPSYNEQFF. The CDR3 DNA follows: TGTGCCAGCAGTTACTCGGGGCCGAGCTACAATGAGCAGTTCTTC.

This clone was seen once. V gene TRBV15 combines with J gene TRBJ2-3; 8 bases agree with TRBD2. V trimming: 2 bases; J trimming: 0 bases; junction bases outside the gene matches: 4. The germline V gene has CDR1 LNHNV and CDR2 YYDKDF (reference sequence). The CDR3 runs to 16 residues. CDR3 in amino acids: CATSRSSGFSTDTQYF. The DNA of the CDR3 is TGTGCCACCAGCAGATCTAGCGGGTTCAGCACAGATACGCAGTATTTT.

The V call is TRBV10-2, the J call TRBJ2-3, with 7 nucleotides matching TRBD2. After removal of 6 bases from V and 0 bases from J, the junction contained 9 bases not matched to a gene. CDR1 and CDR2 from the germline V gene are WSHSY and SAAADI. The length of the CDR3 is 16 residues. CDR3 sequence reads: CASSPTSSYSTDTQYF. The CDR3 nucleotides read TGCGCCAGCAGCCCGACTAGCTCCTATAGCACAGATACGCAGTATTTT.

The chain combines TRBV2 with TRBJ1-2; TRBD1 might be the D (6 bases). V lost 6 bases and J lost 8, with 19 bases in between. Per the germline V gene, CDR1 is SNHLY and CDR2 is FYNNEI. This CDR3 is built from 14 residues. The CDR3 reads CASSLKGGTGGYTF. DNA of the CDR3: TGTGCCAGCAGCCTAAAAGGGGGGACCGGGGGCTACACCTTC.

This chain joins TRBV5-1 and TRBJ1-2; no clear D gene. CDR3 length: 13 residues. The V end was cut by 1 base, the J end by 6 bases, with 10 bases between. From germline, CDR1 is SGHRS and CDR2 YFSETQ. The CDR3 is CASSLRTGDGYTF. Here the CDR3 DNA reads TGCGCCAGCAGCTTGAGGACTGGAGATGGCTACACCTTC. Full variable domain (outside the CDR3, taken from reference TRBV5-1 and TRBJ1-2): KAGVTQTPRYLIKTRGQQVTLSCSPISGHRSVSWYQQTPGQGLQFLFEYFSETQRNKGNFPGRFSGRQFSNSRSEMNVSTLELGDSALYLCASSLRTGDGYTFGSGTRLTVV.

The chain uses TRBV6-5 and TRBJ1-2; perhaps TRBD1 as D (6 bases). Between the trimmed V and J ends, which lost 8 bases and 6 bases, there was a span of 16 bases. Looked up from germline, CDR1 is MNHEY and CDR2 is SVGAGI. This CDR3 spans 13 amino acids. In DNA, the CDR3 is TGTGCCAGCGCCCGAAAGGGGGGGGATGGCTACACCTTC. Protein: CASARKGGDGYTF.

CDR3 in DNA: TGTGCCACCAGCAGAGTATGGGGTAGTGCAGATACGCAGTATTTT. It yields the protein CATSRVWGSADTQYF. The V and J genes are TRBV15 and TRBJ2-3; D not certain. From germline, CDR1 is LNHNV and CDR2 YYDKDF (reference sequence). CDR3 length equals 15 residues. The ends were cut back, 1 base at V and 4 bases at J, with 12 bases in the middle.

The chain links TRBV5-1 to TRBJ2-2; D possibly uses TRBD1 or TRBD2 (5 bases each). Germline CDR1 SGHRS, CDR2 YFSETQ. Trimming left V 4 bases short and J 4 bases short, with 20 bases between. The CDR3 totals 17 residues. The DNA of the CDR3 is TGCGCCAGCAGCCCGGGGACGGTCATTCACGTCACCGGGGAGCTGTTTTTT. The encoded protein is CASSPGTVIHVTGELFF.